The rows below give T cell receptor beta chains drawn from one sample of a study of blood T cell repertoires in COVID-19. Clones were sequenced by immunoSEQ multiplex PCR, and TCRdb holds only the in-frame ones, with some missing. The sample lists fewer than 150,000 clones; 84% were seen once. The source material was peripheral blood. The receptors shown here come from a human donor in a cohort sampled during active COVID-19. Each CDR3 is given with its conserved first and last residue. Each record gives: clone size, J gene, V gene, D gene, CDR3 DNA, CDR3 protein. The D gene is left open where the match is weak. The listing skips clone size in some rows; elsewhere it reads once, few, many or a size class.

once | TRBJ1-5 | TRBV28 | - | TGTGCCAGCAGTGCCCCATTGCAGGCTAGCAATCAGCCCCAGCATTTT | CASSAPLQASNQPQHF
- | TRBJ1-1 | TRBV4-3 | - | TGCGCCAGCCGACAGGACTTGAACACTGAAGCTTTCTTT | CASRQDLNTEAFF
few | TRBJ2-3 | TRBV7-6 | - | TGTGCCAGCAGCCTCAGGGGTGGCACAGATACGCAGTATTTT | CASSLRGGTDTQYF
- | TRBJ2-6 | TRBV9 | - | TGTGCCAGCGCTTTCCGGCAGGAGGGCTTTTCTGGGGCCAACGTCCTGACTTTC | CASAFRQEGFSGANVLTF
- | TRBJ2-5 | TRBV7-8 | TRBD2 | TGTGCCAGCAGCTTAGGGCTCGGCGGGGGGAAAGAGACCCAGTACTTC | CASSLGLGGGKETQYF
- | TRBJ2-7 | TRBV12-3/TRBV12-4 | TRBD1 | TGTGCCAGCAGTGACAGGGTCGGGTACGAGCAGTACTTC | CASSDRVGYEQYF
- | TRBJ2-2 | TRBV19 | - | TGTGCCAGTAGTATTTGGGAGGGGGAGCTGTTTTTT | CASSIWEGELFF
- | TRBJ1-2 | TRBV6-5 | TRBD1 | TGTGCCAGCAGGGGACAGGGGGGGAATGGCTACACCTTC | CASRGQGGNGYTF
- | TRBJ1-1 | TRBV29-1 | - | TGCAGTGGGGGGGTCCTGAACACTGAAGCTTTCTTT | CSGGVLNTEAFF
- | TRBJ2-3 | TRBV28 | TRBD1 | TGTGCCAGCAGTTTGAACAGGGGCGGCACAGATACGCAGTATTTT | CASSLNRGGTDTQYF
- | TRBJ2-3 | TRBV5-6 | TRBD2 | TGTGCCAGCAGCTTCGCAGCGGGGGGGTGGATAGATACGCAGTATTTT | CASSFAAGGWIDTQYF
- | TRBJ2-2 | TRBV28 | TRBD2 | TGTGCCAGCACTCTAACTAGCGGGGGGATTACGAACACCGGGGAGCTGTTTTTT | CASTLTSGGITNTGELFF
- | TRBJ1-2 | TRBV7-9 | - | TGTGCCAGCAGCTTAGCCCAGGGGCGGGATGGCTACACCTTC | CASSLAQGRDGYTF
- | TRBJ2-7 | TRBV5-6 | - | TGTGCCAGCAGACCGGGTCTAGGCGAGCAGTACTTC | CASRPGLGEQYF
- | TRBJ1-2 | TRBV6-2/TRBV6-3 | - | TGTGCCAGCAGTCTCCGGCAGGGGCCTATCTATGGCTACACCTTC | CASSLRQGPIYGYTF
- | TRBJ2-3 | TRBV29-1 | - | TGCAGCGTTGAACAGTCTTTCACAGATACGCAGTATTTT | CSVEQSFTDTQYF
- | TRBJ2-3 | TRBV6-2/TRBV6-3 | TRBD1 | TGTGCCAGCAGTACGGGACCAGGGGGACCCACAGATACGCAGTATTTT | CASSTGPGGPTDTQYF
- | TRBJ1-1 | TRBV7-2 | TRBD1 | TGTGCCAGCAGCTTGACAGGGGGCACTGAAGCTTTCTTT | CASSLTGGTEAFF
- | TRBJ2-3 | TRBV6-6 | TRBD2 | TGTGCCAGCAGTCTACTTCCTCTTAGCGGGGGACTCACAGATACGCAGTATTTT | CASSLLPLSGGLTDTQYF
- | TRBJ2-7 | TRBV6-6 | TRBD2 | TGTGCCAGCAGTTACTCCCCCGGACCCCTAAGGGAGGGGTACTTC | CASSYSPGPLREGYF
- | TRBJ2-5 | TRBV6-5 | - | TGTGCCAGCATGGGCGGACAATTAGAGACCCAGTACTTC | CASMGGQLETQYF
- | TRBJ1-6 | TRBV5-4 | - | TGTGCCAGCAGTCCACGGGGGGGATATTCACCCCTCCACTTT | CASSPRGGYSPLHF
- | TRBJ1-6 | TRBV6-1 | - | TGTGCCAGCAGTGATTCACAGGGTACGGGTTCACCCCTCCACTTT | CASSDSQGTGSPLHF
- | TRBJ1-2 | TRBV6-5 | TRBD1 | TGTGCCAGCAGAGCAGCGGACAGGGTCTATGGCTACACCTTC | CASRAADRVYGYTF
- | TRBJ1-2 | TRBV6-5 | - | TGTGCCAGCAGATCTTCAGGGCAGGCCTATGGCTACACCTTC | CASRSSGQAYGYTF
few | TRBJ1-3 | TRBV7-2 | TRBD1 | TGTGCCAGCAGCCGCTACAGGGGGCTGGGAAACACCATATATTTT | CASSRYRGLGNTIYF
once | TRBJ2-7 | TRBV14 | TRBD2 | TGTGCCAGCAGCCAAGCACGGGGAGGGGAGCAGTACTTC | CASSQARGGEQYF
once | TRBJ2-3 | TRBV7-2 | TRBD2 | TGTGCCAGCAGCTTTTCTGGTCTAGCGGGGGTCACAGATACGCAGTATTTT | CASSFSGLAGVTDTQYF
- | TRBJ2-5 | TRBV18 | - | TGTGCCAGCTCACCCCAACGACAGCCACCCCCGGACTTC | CASSPQRQPPPDF
- | TRBJ1-4 | TRBV6-6 | - | TGTGCCAGCCTCCCCCCGGGGGGTAAAAATGAAAAACTGTTTTTT | CASLPPGGKNEKLFF
- | TRBJ2-3 | TRBV5-3 | - | TGTGCCAGAAGGCTGAGGGATACGCAGTATTTT | CARRLRDTQYF
once | TRBJ2-1 | TRBV28 | - | TGTGCCAGCAGGGCAGGACTTGAGCAGTTCTTC | CASRAGLEQFF
- | TRBJ1-1 | TRBV9 | - | TGTGCCAGCAGCGTAGTAATCCGGACAGAGGAAGCTTTCTTT | CASSVVIRTEEAFF
- | TRBJ2-5 | TRBV10-2 | TRBD2 | TGCGCCAGCAGTGATACGAGCGGGGGGCAAGAGACCCAGTACTTC | CASSDTSGGQETQYF
- | TRBJ1-1 | TRBV6-5 | - | TGTGCCAGCAGCCGACGAACCGGGTACACTGAAGCTTTCTTT | CASSRRTGYTEAFF
- | TRBJ1-1 | TRBV4-3 | - | TGCGCCAGCAGCCAAACCAGGGCGAACACTGAAGCTTTCTTT | CASSQTRANTEAFF
- | TRBJ2-3 | TRBV7-3 | TRBD2 | TGTGCCAGCAGCCCAGGGACTAGCGGGGTGAGCACAGATACGCAGTATTTT | CASSPGTSGVSTDTQYF
- | TRBJ1-1 | TRBV19 | - | TGTGCCAGTAGTAGCCGTACAACTGAAGCTTTCTTT | CASSSRTTEAFF
- | TRBJ1-6 | TRBV6-5 | - | TGTGCCAGCAGTTACTCGAGGCGGCCGGGGGTATCCCTCCACTTT | CASSYSRRPGVSLHF
- | TRBJ2-5 | TRBV7-7 | - | TGTGCTAGCAGCTTAGGTTGGAGCGAAACTCAAGAGACCCAGTACTTC | CASSLGWSETQETQYF
- | TRBJ2-1 | TRBV7-9 | - | TGTGCCAGCAGCTCTAATGAGCAGTTCTTC | CASSSNEQFF
- | TRBJ2-3 | TRBV7-3 | TRBD2 | TGTGCCAGCAGCCAAGCGGGGGGGTCCACAGATACGCAGTATTTT | CASSQAGGSTDTQYF
- | TRBJ2-5 | TRBV15 | - | TGTGCCACCAGCAGAGAACAGGGAATTCGAGAGACCCAGTACTTC | CATSREQGIRETQYF
- | TRBJ2-1 | TRBV9 | - | TGTGCCAGCAGCGTAGGGGGCCAGCCGAATGAGCAGTTCTTC | CASSVGGQPNEQFF
- | TRBJ2-2 | TRBV11-2 | TRBD2 | TGTGCCAGCCAGACGGGGGGGACCGGGGAGCTGTTTTTT | CASQTGGTGELFF
- | TRBJ2-3 | TRBV7-3 | TRBD2 | TGTGCCAGCAGCTCCGATTCTAGCGGGGGCACAGATACGCAGTATTTT | CASSSDSSGGTDTQYF
- | TRBJ1-2 | TRBV19 | - | TGTGCCAGTAGTCCGACGGGGTCCTATGGCTACACCTTC | CASSPTGSYGYTF
once | TRBJ1-1 | TRBV29-1 | - | TGCAGCGTTGAAGGGGACATCCACACTGAAGCTTTCTTT | CSVEGDIHTEAFF
once | TRBJ2-2 | TRBV4-3 | TRBD2 | TGCGCCAGCAGCACACTAGCGGGGGGGACCGGGGAGCTGTTTTTT | CASSTLAGGTGELFF
- | TRBJ2-7 | TRBV21-1 | - | TGTGCCGGGGAGGGGGACTACGAGCAGTACTTC | CAGEGDYEQYF
- | TRBJ2-6 | TRBV2 | TRBD1 | TGTGCCAGCACCCCAAGAGGGACAGGGGCCTCTGGGGCCAACGTCCTGACTTTC | CASTPRGTGASGANVLTF
- | TRBJ1-2 | TRBV27 | TRBD1 | TGTGCCAGCAGTTCCTGGACAGGGGAAAGAAAAGGCTACACCTTC | CASSSWTGERKGYTF
- | TRBJ1-1 | TRBV5-1 | - | TGCGCCAGCAGTTCCCCGGGCGGGACTGAAGCTTTCTTT | CASSSPGGTEAFF
- | TRBJ2-7 | TRBV20-1 | TRBD2 | TGCAGTGCCAGTAAAAACCTAGCGGGCTCCTACGAGCAGTACTTC | CSASKNLAGSYEQYF
- | TRBJ2-1 | TRBV5-1 | TRBD2 | TGCGCCAGCAGCACTACTAGCGGGGGGAACAGGGAGCAGTTCTTC | CASSTTSGGNREQFF
- | TRBJ2-3 | TRBV27 | - | TGTGCCAGCAGTCAGGAGGTACAGTCTACGCAGTATTTT | CASSQEVQSTQYF
few | TRBJ1-6 | TRBV5-5 | TRBD1 | TGTGCCAGCAGCTCATACGGACAGGGCGGGAACTCACCCCTCCACTTT | CASSSYGQGGNSPLHF
- | TRBJ2-5 | TRBV30 | TRBD2 | TGTGCCTGGAGTGGGGGGGGAGATCGGGAGACCCAGTACTTC | CAWSGGGDRETQYF
many | TRBJ1-3 | TRBV15 | - | TGTGCCACCAGCCCAGCGGGAATTCTGGGCGGTTTTACTGGAAACACCATATATTTT | CATSPAGILGGFTGNTIYF
once | TRBJ1-2 | TRBV12-5 | TRBD1 | TGTGCTAGTGGTACCTCCGGGACAGGGTATGGCTACACCTTC | CASGTSGTGYGYTF